A single sample is the source of the 2 T cell receptor beta chains below, sequenced in a study of circulating tumor DNA in untreated peripheral T-cell lymphoma. Clones were read by immunoSEQ multiplex PCR, and TCRdb kept only the in-frame ones, dropping some. The table has 8,800 or so clones, 80% to 85% seen once; the top ten hold roughly 2.1%. The specimen sequenced was tumor tissue. The receptors were sampled from a human donor with peripheral T-cell lymphoma.

The chain uses TRBV6-8 and TRBJ1-4; D remains unclear. V dropped 8 bases and J dropped 7 bases, with 11 bases sitting between them. CDR3 size: 12 residues. Germline CDR1 MNHGY, CDR2 SAAAGT. The CDR3 nucleotides are TGTGCCAGCGGACGTCGCGGTGAAAAACTGTTTTTT. Its translation is CASGRRGEKLFF.

V is TRBV29-1 and J is TRBJ1-2, with D uncertain. The CDR3 has 14 amino acids. Germline-derived CDR1 and CDR2 are SQVTM and ANQGSEA. The V end lost 4 bases, the J end lost 0 bases, and 12 bases lay between the germline ends. DNA of the CDR3: TGCAGCGTTGTGTCGAACATAGCTAACTATGGCTACACCTTC. This encodes CSVVSNIANYGYTF.